The clone carrying this TCR beta chain has only a few counts. The data were taken from a study of T-cell reconstitution after alpha-beta-depleted transplantation in children. Preparation of the TCRbeta library used unique molecular identifiers. TCRdb itself ran the PCR reads through MiXCR, one entry per CDR3 protein. The table shows about 610,000 distinct CDR3 sequences, with about 10% occurring only once. The CDR3 is made up of 15 amino acids. Trimming removed 4 bases from V and 3 bases from J, with 15 bases in between. CDR1 is LGHNA, CDR2 YSLEER, per germline. The rearrangement joins TRBV4-3 to TRBJ1-2; no clear D gene. The material sequenced was PBMCs from the stem cell graft donor, taken from the stem cell graft. The clonotype comes from a human donor who donated a stem cell graft to a child with acute myeloid leukemia. The CDR3 is CASSPLLGTYYGYTF. CDR3 DNA sequence: TGCGCCAGCAGCCCCCTATTGGGCACGTACTATGGCTACACCTTC.